Each of the 22 T cell receptor beta chains below was sequenced from the same sample in a study of CD8 T cells in ankylosing spondylitis (dated by TCRdb to the late 2010s). Receptors were amplified or captured by 5' RACE. Sequenced using an Illumina HiSeq 2500. The public reads were quality trimmed at Q25 with fastp and then assembled into clones with MiXCR by TCRdb, keeping productive beta chains. Each entry merges the rows of one CDR3 protein and shows their most common DNA and genes. In all, the sample holds under 250,000 distinct CDR3 sequences, and under 35% of those were seen once. Jointly, the top ten make up about 4.2% of the sample. Sample: blood, either unsorted or a sorted T cell fraction (not recorded which). The origin of the receptors is a male donor with ankylosing spondylitis or in good health (not recorded which).

V usage is TRBV7-2 and J usage is TRBJ2-1; D not resolved. The CDR3 has 14 amino acids. Germline values: CDR1 SGHTA, CDR2 FQGNSA. Trimming left V 0 bases short and J 2 bases short, with 5 bases between. CDR3 loop: CASSLAGTYNEQFF. CDR3 in DNA: TGTGCCAGCAGCTTAGCGGGGACCTACAATGAGCAGTTCTTC.

This chain uses TRBV6-1 with TRBJ1-2; 7 nucleotides match TRBD1. The V gene's germline CDR1 is MNHNS and CDR2 SASEGT. The CDR3 extends over 13 amino acids. J lost 4 bases, V lost 8 bases, and 7 bases had no gene match. CDR3 sequence: CASELGDSYGYTF. The DNA of the CDR3 is TGTGCCAGCGAACTTGGGGACAGCTATGGCTACACCTTC.

This clonotype was seen more than once but under ten times. The gene calls are TRBV12-3 or TRBV12-4 and TRBJ1-1, with D unclear. Trimming removed 6 bases from V and 1 base from J, with 12 bases in between. The CDR3 contains 14 residues. The CDR3 bases are TGTGCCAGCAGCCCCCGTTCTGGGAACACTGAAGCTTTCTTT. Its translation is CASSPRSGNTEAFF.

The chain uses TRBV5-6 and TRBJ2-1, with D possibly matching TRBD2 (5 bases). The germline V gene has CDR1 SGHDT and CDR2 YYEEEE. The V end was cut by 1 base, the J end by 7 bases, with 24 bases between. This CDR3 region has 18 residues. This CDR3 is CASSLWVGDNIFRNEQFF. The DNA for the CDR3 is TGTGCCAGCAGCTTGTGGGTGGGAGACAACATTTTCAGGAATGAGCAGTTCTTC.

The chain links TRBV3-1 to TRBJ2-3; D not certain. CDR1 and CDR2 from the germline V gene are LGHDT and YNNKEL (reference sequence). There are 12 residues in the CDR3. The V end was cut by 2 bases, the J end by 7 bases, with 7 bases between. The CDR3 bases are TGTGCCAGCAGCCAATCAGGAAATACGCAGTATTTT. As protein: CASSQSGNTQYF.

V usage is TRBV15 and J usage is TRBJ1-1, with D perhaps TRBD1 (5 bases). Germline CDR1 is LNHNV and CDR2 is YYDKDF (reference sequence). The CDR3 has 15 residues. V was trimmed by 1 base and J by 4 bases, leaving 13 bases between them. The CDR3 here is CATSRAGGVATEAFF. CDR3 in DNA: TGTGCCACCAGCAGAGCAGGAGGGGTTGCCACTGAAGCTTTCTTT. The full variable domain, with the rest looked up from reference TRBV15 and TRBJ1-1, is DAMVIQNPRYQVTQFGKPVTLSCSQTLNHNVMYWYQQKSSQAPKLLFHYYDKDFNNEADTPDNFQSRRPNTSFCFLDIRSPGLGDTAMYLCATSRAGGVATEAFFGQGTRLTVV.

J is TRBJ2-1 and V is TRBV20-1; weak D call: TRBD2 (6 bases). CDR1 and CDR2 (germline): DFQATT, SNEGSKA (reference sequence). Trimming took off 3 bases at V and 6 bases at J, with 9 bases between the two ends. The CDR3 runs to 12 residues. In nucleotides, the CDR3 is TGCAGTGCTAGGGAGGGCTCCAATGAGCAGTTCTTC. Amino acids: CSAREGSNEQFF.

The CDR3 DNA sequence: TGCAGTGTTACAGGGATGGGCAATCAGCCCCAGCATTTT. Its translation: CSVTGMGNQPQHF. The chain is built from TRBV20-1 and TRBJ1-5; D is possibly TRBD1 (6 bases). Germline CDR1 DFQATT, CDR2 SNEGSKA (reference sequence). V was clipped by 7 bases and J by 2 bases, with 12 bases between them. The CDR3 is 13 amino acids.

This chain links TRBV6-5 with TRBJ2-1; perhaps TRBD2 as D (5 bases). The CDR3 totals 14 residues. Trimming took off 4 bases at V and 8 bases at J, with 15 bases between the two ends. CDR1 and CDR2 from the germline V gene are MNHEY and SVGAGI. CDR3 residues: CASSLEGREYEQFF. DNA for the CDR3: TGTGCCAGCAGTTTAGAGGGCCGGGAATATGAGCAGTTCTTC.

V is TRBV11-2 and J is TRBJ2-3; TRBD1 or TRBD2 may be the D gene (6 bases each). V dropped 6 bases and J dropped 6 bases, with 16 bases sitting between them. The germline CDR1 and CDR2 sequences are SGHAT and FQNNGV. The CDR3 covers 14 residues. The CDR3 loop reads CASSPPGAVDTQYF. The CDR3 DNA sequence: TGTGCCAGCAGTCCCCCGGGGGCCGTCGATACGCAGTATTTT.

The chain is built from TRBV7-2 and TRBJ2-7; TRBD1 aligns across 7 bases. CDR1 is SGHTA and CDR2 is FQGNSA in the germline V gene. J lost 7 bases, V lost 6 bases, and 15 bases had no gene match. The CDR3 covers 15 residues. In nucleotides, the CDR3 is TGTGCCAGCAGTTTAATGGCAGGGACAGTGGATGAGCAGTACTTC. Its protein product is CASSLMAGTVDEQYF.

CDR3 residues: CSVGRSEMYHEQFF. The CDR3 DNA reads TGCAGCGTTGGGCGTTCAGAGATGTACCATGAGCAGTTCTTC. V usage is TRBV29-1 and J usage is TRBJ2-1; D uncertain. The germline gives CDR1 SQVTM, CDR2 ANQGSEA. The CDR3 runs 14 residues. Trimming took off 4 bases at V and 8 bases at J, with 18 bases between the two ends.

This sequence joins TRBV6-1 and TRBJ2-1; 8 bases match TRBD1. With 5 bases clipped from V and 2 bases from J, the junction kept 8 bases outside the gene matches. CDR1 and CDR2 (germline): MNHNS, SASEGT. The CDR3 consists of 16 residues. The chain's CDR3 is CASSLADREPYNEQFF. The CDR3, as DNA: TGTGCCAGCAGTCTCGCGGACAGGGAGCCCTACAATGAGCAGTTCTTC.

In its sample, this clonotype was seen a few times. This chain joins TRBV18 and TRBJ1-2; D ambiguous. The CDR3 consists of 13 residues. Germline V gives CDR1 KGHSH, CDR2 LQKENI. Trimming removed 0 bases at V and 4 bases at J, with 6 bases between. The CDR3: CASSPPGVYGYTF. The CDR3 DNA is TGTGCCAGCTCACCACCAGGAGTCTATGGCTACACCTTC.

The chain employs TRBV20-1 and TRBJ2-1, with 8 bases lining up with TRBD2. J lost 8 bases, V lost 3 bases, and 15 bases had no gene match. This CDR3 is built from 16 residues. Germline lookup yields CDR1 DFQATT and CDR2 SNEGSKA (reference sequence). CDR3 sequence reads: CSASGGRVAGKYEQFF. The CDR3 DNA reads TGCAGTGCTAGCGGGGGGCGGGTAGCGGGGAAGTATGAGCAGTTCTTC.

This chain links TRBV18 with TRBJ2-5; 7 nucleotides match TRBD1. Trimming at V came to 6 bases and at J to 5 bases, leaving 9 bases not matched to a gene. Germline V gene lookup returns CDR1 KGHSH and CDR2 LQKENI. This CDR3 spans 14 amino acids. The CDR3 loop reads CASSSTGSGETQYF. CDR3 nucleotides: TGTGCCAGCTCGTCGACAGGGAGTGGGGAGACCCAGTACTTC.

The CDR3 DNA follows: TGCAGTGCTAGAGCACCGGACAGGGGGAGCCCAGGCACGCAGTATTTT. Amino acids: CSARAPDRGSPGTQYF. This chain connects TRBV20-1 to TRBJ2-3; 10 bases match TRBD1. The CDR3 sequence is 16 residues long. Germline CDR1 reads DFQATT; CDR2 reads SNEGSKA (reference sequence). V shed 1 base and J 9 bases; nucleotides not matched to a gene: 13.

This clonotype was recorded a few times. The chain employs TRBV27 and TRBJ2-1; possibly TRBD2 for D (6 bases). Looked up from germline, CDR1 is MNHEY and CDR2 is SMNVEV (reference sequence). V was pared by 9 bases and J by 7 bases, with 13 bases between. The CDR3 loop spans 12 amino acids. The CDR3 loop is CASIGGGNEQFF. CDR3 coding DNA: TGTGCCAGTATTGGGGGAGGAAATGAGCAGTTCTTC.

The chain is built from TRBV7-9 and TRBJ1-6, with D perhaps TRBD1 (5 bases). V lost 8 bases and J 7 bases, leaving 15 bases between the germline ends. Germline V gene sequence: CDR1 SEHNR, CDR2 FQNEAQ (reference sequence). The CDR3 is 14 amino acids. CDR3 in amino acids: CASSARDSNSPLHF. The CDR3 region has the DNA TGTGCCAGCTCCGCTCGGGACTCGAATTCACCCCTCCACTTT.

The V call is TRBV7-9, the J call TRBJ2-1; the match to TRBD2 covers 11 bases. Germline V lookup: CDR1 SEHNR, CDR2 FQNEAQ (reference sequence). The CDR3 runs to 15 residues. V shed 4 bases and J 8 bases; nucleotides not matched to a gene: 7. The CDR3 DNA reads TGTGCCAGCAGCTCAAGACTAGCGGGGCCCGATGAGCAGTTCTTC. Translated: CASSSRLAGPDEQFF.

The gene calls are TRBV29-1 and TRBJ2-3; 12 bases fit TRBD1. The CDR3 has 14 amino acids. Trimming took 6 bases from V and 6 from J; bases not matched to a gene: 7. Germline V gene sequence: CDR1 SQVTM, CDR2 ANQGSEA. The CDR3 loop is CSVAGTGGSDTQYF. The CDR3 DNA follows: TGCAGCGTCGCCGGGACAGGGGGCTCGGATACGCAGTATTTT.

This chain links TRBV20-1 with TRBJ1-1; the D gene is possibly TRBD1 (5 bases). Trimming removed 6 bases at V and 1 base at J, with 9 bases between. This CDR3 region has 12 residues. Germline V lookup: CDR1 DFQATT, CDR2 SNEGSKA (reference sequence). CDR3 DNA sequence: TGCAGTGCGCAAACAGGGAACACTGAAGCTTTCTTT. Protein product: CSAQTGNTEAFF.